This T cell receptor beta chain derives from a study of tumor-infiltrating lymphocytes in primary liver carcinoma. Study-level background: Primary liver carcinoma in the patients was surgically resected. These patients were men and women whose ages were 30 to 69 years. Maximum tumor diameters ranged from about 4.2 to 11 cm, stage T1-T3 N0M0.

Germline DNA was also extracted, and blood RNA was taken from unsorted whole blood. Note on this clonotype: The antigen is undetermined. At one end, the junction sequence differs from germline, possibly due to a read error.

Overall study results and limits: It was tumor-adjacent and tumor-blood pairs that overlapped less than tumor region pairs did.

Reverse transcription of approximately 520 ng total RNA with a constant-region primer produced TCR beta cDNA. The TCR beta library was amplified through three nested multiplex PCR rounds in a modified ARM-PCR procedure. For approximately 9 cycles apiece, the opening two PCR rounds ran with TRBV1-TRBV30 forward primers and a C-beta reverse primer. Each CDR3 protein gets one entry after TCRdb re-called the multiplex PCR reads with MiXCR. Counted here are 250,000 to 400,000 distinct CDR3 sequences, more than 55% occurring once; the ten biggest clones make up 9%. In germline, CDR1 is SGHAT, CDR2 FQDESV (reference sequence). CDR3 length equals 13 residues.

Sequenced sample: peripheral blood. The receptor was derived from a man aged 40-50 years with primary liver carcinoma and hepatitis B virus infection. The rearrangement uses TRBV11-1 and TRBJ2-1; tentatively, D is TRBD2 (6 bases). The CDR3 protein is CVSSPGLYSEQFF. In nucleotides, the CDR3 is TGTGTCAGCAGCCCGGGACTGTACAGTGAGCAGTTCTTC. Together with reference TRBV11-1 and TRBJ2-1, the CDR3 gives the full variable domain: EAEVAQSPRYKITEKSQAVAFWCDPISGHATLYWYRQILGQGPELLVQFQDESVVDDSQLPKDRFSAERLKGVDSTLKIQPAELGDSAMYLCVSSPGLYSEQFFGPGTRLTVL.